This T cell receptor beta chain was retrieved from a study of beta chain features in type 1 diabetes. Study-wide points: Type 1 diabetes patients had moderately but significantly shorter TCRB CDR3s in all four CD4+ subsets.

In this sample, this clone turned up a few times. Its cognate antigen is unknown. The CDR3 extends over 13 amino acids. Trimming stripped 5 bases from V and 4 bases from J, with 11 bases between. Germline lookup yields CDR1 LNHNV and CDR2 YYDKDF (reference sequence). Expressed TCRB transcripts got sequenced, as all isolated RNA was reverse transcribed. Profiled with immunoSEQ multiplex PCR; TCRdb holds only in-frame clones, not every one. The sample lists around 710,000 clones; 9.5% to 15% were seen once. Sequencing input: naive CD4+ T cells from blood. The TCR was taken from a man aged 25-45 years with type 1 diabetes. The V gene is TRBV15, the J gene TRBJ2-5; D may be TRBD2 (5 bases). DNA of the CDR3: TGTGCCACCAGCTTGAACGGAGGAGAGACCCAGTACTTC. This sequence encodes CATSLNGGETQYF.